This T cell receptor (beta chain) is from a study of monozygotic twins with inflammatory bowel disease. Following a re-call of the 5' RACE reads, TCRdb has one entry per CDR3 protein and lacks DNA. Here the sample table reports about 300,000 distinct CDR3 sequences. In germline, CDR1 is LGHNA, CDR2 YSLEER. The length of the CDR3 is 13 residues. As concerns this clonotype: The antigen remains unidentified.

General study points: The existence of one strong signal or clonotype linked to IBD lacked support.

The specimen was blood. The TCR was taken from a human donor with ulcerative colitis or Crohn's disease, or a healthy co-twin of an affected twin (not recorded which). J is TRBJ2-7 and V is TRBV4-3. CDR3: CASSQEVSYEQYF.